This T cell receptor beta chain is from a study of CD8 T cells in ankylosing spondylitis. Points from the study as a whole: Relatively scarce in peripheral blood, disease-linked clones were CD8+. Disease-linked clones reportedly showed significant enrichment in matched ankylosing spondylitis synovial fluid. A TCR beta motif made of several highly homologous variants seemed typical of ankylosing spondylitis blood.

Per the germline V gene, CDR1 is MDHEN and CDR2 is SYDVKM. V gave up 7 bases and J gave up 0 bases, with 16 bases separating them. CDR3 size: 16 residues. This clonotype showed up many times. Its antigen is currently unknown. Each TCR beta library was made by quantitative 5'-RACE that incorporated molecular barcodes. Via MiXCR, TCRdb re-called the 5' RACE reads, giving one row per CDR3 protein. The data contain more than 150,000 distinct CDR3 sequences, 18% of them singletons. Specimen: blood, either unsorted or a sorted T cell fraction (not recorded which). The source is a male donor aged 10-35 years with ankylosing spondylitis or in good health (not recorded which). The chain employs TRBV28 and TRBJ2-4; D is ambiguous. CDR3 in amino acids: CASTANGQLAKNIQYF. Here the CDR3 DNA reads TGTGCCAGCACTGCAAATGGGCAGCTAGCCAAAAACATTCAGTACTTC.